This TCR beta chain was found in a study of CD8+ T cells in alopecia areata. Sequencing relied on a cDNA template that was reverse transcribed from extracted RNA. The method was immunoSEQ multiplex PCR; TCRdb's version includes in-frame clones alone and lacks a portion of them. This table has under 250,000 clones, about 50% appearing once. General study results and limits: Scalp sequencing also captures normal skin's resident alphabeta T cells. Lesional scalp, especially alopecia totalis/universalis, showed higher clonality than normal scalp.

Comments on this clone: Its antigen is as yet unknown.

Treatment noted: oral pan-JAK inhibitor, 5-10 mg twice daily. This clonotype originated in a human donor with alopecia areata. The specimen was CD4+ T cells sorted from blood, collected at week 4, from a patient treated with tofacitinib.

CDR3 nucleotides: TGCAGCGTTGAAACCGGCTACAATGAGCAGTTCTTC. Translation gives CSVETGYNEQFF. The chain recombines TRBV29-1 with TRBJ2-1; D is uncertain. With 2 bases removed from V and 3 bases from J, the gap between germline ends came to 5 bases. Germline loops: CDR1 SQVTM, CDR2 ANQGSEA. The CDR3 spans 12 residues.